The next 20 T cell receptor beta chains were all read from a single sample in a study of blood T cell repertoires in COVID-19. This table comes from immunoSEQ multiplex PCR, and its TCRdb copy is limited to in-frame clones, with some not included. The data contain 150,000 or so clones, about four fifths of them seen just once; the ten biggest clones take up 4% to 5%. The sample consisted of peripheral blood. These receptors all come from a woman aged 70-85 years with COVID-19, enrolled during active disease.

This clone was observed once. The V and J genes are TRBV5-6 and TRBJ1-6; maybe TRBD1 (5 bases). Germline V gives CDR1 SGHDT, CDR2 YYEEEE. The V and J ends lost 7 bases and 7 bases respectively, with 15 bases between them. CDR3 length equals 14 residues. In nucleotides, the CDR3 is TGTGCCAGCCGAGCTGGGGGGGTCAATTCACCCCTCCACTTT. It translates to CASRAGGVNSPLHF.

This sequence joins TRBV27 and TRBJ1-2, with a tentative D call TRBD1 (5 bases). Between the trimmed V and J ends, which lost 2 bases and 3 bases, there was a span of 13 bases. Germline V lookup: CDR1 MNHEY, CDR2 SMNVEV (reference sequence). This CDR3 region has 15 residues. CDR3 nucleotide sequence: TGTGCCAGCAGTTTAAGGGCCCCGGGGGACTATGGCTACACCTTC. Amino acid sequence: CASSLRAPGDYGYTF.

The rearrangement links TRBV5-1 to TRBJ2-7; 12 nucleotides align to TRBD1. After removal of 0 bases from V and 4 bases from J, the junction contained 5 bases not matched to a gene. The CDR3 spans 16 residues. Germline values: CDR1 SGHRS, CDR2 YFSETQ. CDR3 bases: TGCGCCAGCAGCTTGGTGGGGACAGGGGGCTGGTACGAGCAGTACTTC. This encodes CASSLVGTGGWYEQYF. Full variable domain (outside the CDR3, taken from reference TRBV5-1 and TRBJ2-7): KAGVTQTPRYLIKTRGQQVTLSCSPISGHRSVSWYQQTPGQGLQFLFEYFSETQRNKGNFPGRFSGRQFSNSRSEMNVSTLELGDSALYLCASSLVGTGGWYEQYFGPGTRLTVT.

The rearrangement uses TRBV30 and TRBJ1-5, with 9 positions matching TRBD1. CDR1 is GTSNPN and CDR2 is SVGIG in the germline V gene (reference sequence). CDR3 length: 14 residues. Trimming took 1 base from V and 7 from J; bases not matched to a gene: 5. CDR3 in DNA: TGTGCCTGGAGTGCTGTGACAGGGGGACAGCCCCAGCATTTT. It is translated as CAWSAVTGGQPQHF.

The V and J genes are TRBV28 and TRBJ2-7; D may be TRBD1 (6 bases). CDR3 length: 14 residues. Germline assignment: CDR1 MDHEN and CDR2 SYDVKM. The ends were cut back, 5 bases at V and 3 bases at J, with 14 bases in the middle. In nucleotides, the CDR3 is TGTGCCAGCAGTCCACTCCTCAGGGGCTACGAGCAGTACTTC. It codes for CASSPLLRGYEQYF. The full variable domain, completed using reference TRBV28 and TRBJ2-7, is DVKVTQSSRYLVKRTGEKVFLECVQDMDHENMFWYRQDPGLGLRLIYFSYDVKMKEKGDIPEGYSVSREKKERFSLILESASTNQTSMYLCASSPLLRGYEQYFGPGTRLTVT.

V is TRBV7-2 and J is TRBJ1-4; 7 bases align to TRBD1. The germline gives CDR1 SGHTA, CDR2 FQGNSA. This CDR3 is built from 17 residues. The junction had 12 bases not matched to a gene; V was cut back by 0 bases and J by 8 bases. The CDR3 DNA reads TGTGCCAGCAGCTTAGCTAAAGGGGGCCTCCGGGGGGAAAAACTGTTTTTT. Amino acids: CASSLAKGGLRGEKLFF.

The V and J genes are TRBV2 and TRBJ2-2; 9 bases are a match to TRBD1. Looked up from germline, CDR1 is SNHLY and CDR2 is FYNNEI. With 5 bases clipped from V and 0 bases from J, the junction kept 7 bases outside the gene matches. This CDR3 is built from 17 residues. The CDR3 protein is CASSFQWTGANTGELFF. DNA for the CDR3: TGTGCCAGCAGTTTTCAATGGACAGGGGCGAACACCGGGGAGCTGTTTTTT.

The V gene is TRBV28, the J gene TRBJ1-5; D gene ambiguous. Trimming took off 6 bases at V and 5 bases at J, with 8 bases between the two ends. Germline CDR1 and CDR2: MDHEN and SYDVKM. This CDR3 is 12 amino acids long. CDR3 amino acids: CASSGEDQPQHF. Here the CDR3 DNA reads TGTGCCAGCAGCGGGGAGGATCAGCCCCAGCATTTT.

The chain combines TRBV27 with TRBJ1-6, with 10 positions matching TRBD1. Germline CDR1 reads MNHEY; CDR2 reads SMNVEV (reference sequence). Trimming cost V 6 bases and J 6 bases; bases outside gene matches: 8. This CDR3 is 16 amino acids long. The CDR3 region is CASRTGGHRRNSPLHF. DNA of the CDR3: TGTGCCAGCAGGACAGGGGGCCACAGGCGTAATTCACCCCTCCACTTT.

The CDR3 here is CASRELGGGYGYTF. In nucleotides, the CDR3 is TGTGCCAGCAGAGAGTTGGGGGGAGGCTATGGCTACACCTTC. V is TRBV28 and J is TRBJ1-2; a possible D gene is TRBD1 (5 bases). CDR3 length: 14 amino acids. V was cut by 6 bases and J by 4 bases, with 15 bases left in between. Germline CDR1 MDHEN, CDR2 SYDVKM.

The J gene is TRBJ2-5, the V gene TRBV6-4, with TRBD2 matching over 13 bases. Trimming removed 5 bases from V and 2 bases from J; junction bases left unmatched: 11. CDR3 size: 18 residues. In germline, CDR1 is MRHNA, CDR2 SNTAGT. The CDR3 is CASSFPRLAGGLQETQYF. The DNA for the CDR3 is TGTGCCAGCAGTTTCCCACGACTAGCGGGGGGACTACAAGAGACCCAGTACTTC.

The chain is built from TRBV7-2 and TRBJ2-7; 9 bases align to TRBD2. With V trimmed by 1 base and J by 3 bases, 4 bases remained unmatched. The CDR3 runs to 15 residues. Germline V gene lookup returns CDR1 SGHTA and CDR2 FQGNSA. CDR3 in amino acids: CASSLGGGGNYEQYF. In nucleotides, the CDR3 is TGTGCCAGCAGCTTAGGCGGGGGGGGGAACTACGAGCAGTACTTC. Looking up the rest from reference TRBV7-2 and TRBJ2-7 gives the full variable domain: GAGVSQSPSNKVTEKGKDVELRCDPISGHTALYWYRQSLGQGLEFLIYFQGNSAPDKSGLPSDRFSAERTGGSVSTLTIQRTQQEDSAVYLCASSLGGGGNYEQYFGPGTRLTVT.

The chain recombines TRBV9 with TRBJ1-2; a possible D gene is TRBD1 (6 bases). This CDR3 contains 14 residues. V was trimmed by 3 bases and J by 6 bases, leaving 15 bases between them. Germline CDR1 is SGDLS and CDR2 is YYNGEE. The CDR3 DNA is TGTGCCAGCAGCGCGGAGGTAGGGGGTGATGGCTACACCTTC. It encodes CASSAEVGGDGYTF.

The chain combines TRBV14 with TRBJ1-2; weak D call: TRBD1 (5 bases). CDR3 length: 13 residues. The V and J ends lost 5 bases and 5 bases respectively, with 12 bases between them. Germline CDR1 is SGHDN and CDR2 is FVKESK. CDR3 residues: CASSFRQLYGYTF. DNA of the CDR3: TGTGCCAGCAGCTTCCGACAGCTGTATGGCTACACCTTC.

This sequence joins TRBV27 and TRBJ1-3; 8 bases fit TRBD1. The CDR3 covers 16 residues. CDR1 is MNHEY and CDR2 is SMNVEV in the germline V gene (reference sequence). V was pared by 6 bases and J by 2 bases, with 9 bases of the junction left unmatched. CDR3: CASRTQGVGPGNTIYF. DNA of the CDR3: TGTGCCAGCAGGACACAGGGGGTTGGGCCTGGAAACACCATATATTTT.

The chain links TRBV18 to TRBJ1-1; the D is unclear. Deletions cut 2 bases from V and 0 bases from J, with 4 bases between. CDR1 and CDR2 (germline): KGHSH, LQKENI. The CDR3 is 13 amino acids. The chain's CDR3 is CASSPNMNTEAFF. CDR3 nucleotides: TGTGCCAGCTCACCAAACATGAACACTGAAGCTTTCTTT.

The CDR3 nucleotides read TGTGCCTCAAAGCGGGGGGCCGATGGGCCCCAGCATTTT. Its protein is CASKRGADGPQHF. The chain combines TRBV10-3 with TRBJ1-5, with a weak D call TRBD1 (6 bases). Looked up from germline, CDR1 is ENHRY and CDR2 is SYGVKD. This CDR3 comprises 13 residues. The V and J ends lost 11 bases and 9 bases respectively, with 20 bases between them.

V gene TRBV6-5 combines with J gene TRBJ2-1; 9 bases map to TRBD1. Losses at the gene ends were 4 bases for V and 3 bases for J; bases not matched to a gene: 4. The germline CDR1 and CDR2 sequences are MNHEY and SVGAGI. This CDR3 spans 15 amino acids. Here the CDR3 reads CASSSGQGGYNEQFF. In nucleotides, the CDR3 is TGTGCCAGCAGTTCGGGACAGGGAGGCTACAATGAGCAGTTCTTC.

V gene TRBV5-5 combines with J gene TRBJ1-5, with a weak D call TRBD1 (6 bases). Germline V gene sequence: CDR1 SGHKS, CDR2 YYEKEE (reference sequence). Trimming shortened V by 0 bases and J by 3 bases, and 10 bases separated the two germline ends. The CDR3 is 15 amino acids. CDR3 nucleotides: TGTGCCAGCAGCTTGGACGGACAGCCCAATCAGCCCCAGCATTTT. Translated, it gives CASSLDGQPNQPQHF.

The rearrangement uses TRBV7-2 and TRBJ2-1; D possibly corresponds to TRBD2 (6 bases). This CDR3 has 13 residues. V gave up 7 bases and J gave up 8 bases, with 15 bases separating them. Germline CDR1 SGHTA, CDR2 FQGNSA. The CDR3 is CASNNVPGDEQFF. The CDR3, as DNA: TGTGCCAGCAACAACGTCCCGGGGGATGAGCAGTTCTTC. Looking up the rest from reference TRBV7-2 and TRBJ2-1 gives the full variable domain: GAGVSQSPSNKVTEKGKDVELRCDPISGHTALYWYRQSLGQGLEFLIYFQGNSAPDKSGLPSDRFSAERTGGSVSTLTIQRTQQEDSAVYLCASNNVPGDEQFFGPGTRLTVL.